One and the same sample provided the 19 T cell receptor beta chains below, sequenced in a study of cytomegalovirus exposure and HLA in healthy donors. PCR amplification relied on 60 Vbeta primers (plus 13 Jbeta primers). The table came from immunoSEQ multiplex PCR; TCRdb's copy has only in-frame clones and leaves some out. This table has around 150,000 clones, roughly 70% appearing once. The sample comprised PBMCs. The receptors derive from a woman in her forties or fifties in good health and CMV-seropositive.

This clone was seen only once. This chain joins TRBV5-1 and TRBJ2-1, with D possibly being TRBD1 (6 bases). The CDR3 runs to 17 residues. Trimming stripped 0 bases from V and 7 bases from J, with 20 bases between. CDR1 is SGHRS and CDR2 is YFSETQ in the germline V gene. This chain's CDR3 is CASSLAAVGGRGNEQFF. As DNA, the CDR3 is TGCGCCAGCAGCTTGGCCGCCGTTGGGGGAAGGGGGAATGAGCAGTTCTTC.

In its sample, this clone was seen a few times. The V and J genes are TRBV5-5 and TRBJ2-1; 7 bases fit TRBD1. Germline CDR1 reads SGHKS; CDR2 reads YYEKEE (reference sequence). This CDR3 region has 14 residues. Trimming took 5 bases from V and 4 from J; bases not matched to a gene: 6. The CDR3 DNA reads TGTGCCAGCAGTTTCTTACAGGGGTACAATGAGCAGTTCTTC. It encodes CASSFLQGYNEQFF.

A single count supports this clone. The J gene is TRBJ2-3, the V gene TRBV5-1, with 7 bases matching TRBD1. Germline assignment: CDR1 SGHRS and CDR2 YFSETQ. J gave up 1 base and V 4 bases, and 6 bases lay outside the gene matches. This CDR3 has 15 amino acids. DNA of the CDR3: TGCGCCAGCAGCGCGATTGGGACAGGCACAGATACGCAGTATTTT. This codes for CASSAIGTGTDTQYF.

The rearrangement joins TRBV13 to TRBJ1-3; no clear D. The germline V gene encodes CDR1 PRHDT and CDR2 FYEKMQ (reference sequence). The V gene lost 5 bases and the J gene lost 1 base, with 12 bases spanning the gap. The CDR3 has 15 residues. CDR3 nucleotide sequence: TGTGCCAGCAGCCTTCGCAGGAGGTCTGGAAACACCATATATTTT. Translation gives CASSLRRRSGNTIYF.

The V call is TRBV5-1, the J call TRBJ2-5; 8 bases fit TRBD2. The CDR3 runs to 16 residues. The V and J ends lost 4 bases and 5 bases, in that order; junction bases with no gene match: 13. Germline assignment: CDR1 SGHRS and CDR2 YFSETQ. The CDR3 DNA reads TGCGCCAGCAGCCCCCGGACGGAGCGGGGGAGTGAGACCCAGTACTTC. It translates to CASSPRTERGSETQYF.

The gene calls are TRBV5-6 and TRBJ2-3; TRBD2 matches 11 bases. This CDR3 has 17 amino acids. Germline V lookup: CDR1 SGHDT, CDR2 YYEEEE. V lost 4 bases, J lost 5 bases, and 12 bases stayed unmatched. For the CDR3, the DNA is TGTGCCAGCAGCCCGTATAGCGGGGGGGCTTTAAGAGATACGCAGTATTTT. Translation gives CASSPYSGGALRDTQYF.

The chain couples TRBV18 to TRBJ2-5; D unresolved. The CDR3 consists of 13 residues. V shed 3 bases and J shed 5 bases, with 10 bases lying between them. Germline values: CDR1 KGHSH, CDR2 LQKENI. The CDR3 nucleotides read TGTGCCAGCTCACCCTTCGCCGAGGAGACCCAGTACTTC. Encoded protein: CASSPFAEETQYF.

This clone was found a few times. The V and J genes are TRBV16 and TRBJ1-5; TRBD1 might be the D (5 bases). Germline V gene data show CDR1 as KGHSY and CDR2 as FQNENV. The CDR3 extends over 14 amino acids. V shed 0 bases and J shed 6 bases, with 9 bases lying between them. CDR3 residues: CASSQSEGAQPQHF. In nucleotides, the CDR3 is TGTGCCAGCAGCCAATCGGAAGGGGCTCAGCCCCAGCATTTT. Looking up the rest from reference TRBV16 and TRBJ1-5 gives the full variable domain: GEEVAQTPKHLVRGEGQKAKLYCAPIKGHSYVFWYQQVLKNEFKFLISFQNENVFDETGMPKERFSAKCLPNSPCSLEIQATKLEDSAVYFCASSQSEGAQPQHFGDGTRLSIL.

The chain couples TRBV6-1 to TRBJ1-1, with D perhaps TRBD1 (5 bases). Trimming stripped 2 bases from V and 1 base from J, with 11 bases between. CDR1 is MNHNS and CDR2 is SASEGT in the germline V gene. The CDR3 loop spans 15 amino acids. The CDR3 sequence: CASSEWGLGNTEAFF. For the CDR3, the DNA is TGTGCCAGCAGTGAATGGGGCTTAGGGAACACTGAAGCTTTCTTT.

The CDR3 DNA sequence: TGCGCCAGCAGCTTGGGGGACAGTTCCTACGAGCAGTACTTC. Its translation is CASSLGDSSYEQYF. V usage is TRBV5-1 and J usage is TRBJ2-7; 7 nucleotides align to TRBD1. This CDR3 has 14 residues. Losses at the gene ends were 0 bases for V and 1 base for J; bases not matched to a gene: 1. Looked up from germline, CDR1 is SGHRS and CDR2 is YFSETQ.

On this clone itself: One end of the junction varies from germline; a read error may be responsible. V and J are TRBV25-1 and TRBJ1-2, with D possibly TRBD1 on 5 matching bases. CDR1 is MGHDK, CDR2 SYGVNS, per germline. CDR3 length equals 16 residues. CDR3: CANSASTTGYLLGYTF. CDR3 in DNA: TGTGCCAACAGTGCCAGCACAACAGGCTATCTGTTGGGCTACACCTTC.

J is TRBJ2-5 and V is TRBV4-1; no definite D call. CDR3 size: 13 residues. Germline V gene lookup returns CDR1 MGHRA and CDR2 YSYEKL. V gave up 1 base and J gave up 4 bases, with 7 bases separating them. This CDR3 reads CASSQVRRETQYF. CDR3 coding DNA: TGCGCCAGCAGCCAAGTCCGGAGAGAGACCCAGTACTTC.

The rearrangement joins TRBV19 to TRBJ2-5, with 7 bases matching TRBD2. The germline V gene has CDR1 LNHDA and CDR2 SQIVND (reference sequence). The CDR3 totals 14 residues. J gave up 3 bases and V 6 bases, and 7 bases lay outside the gene matches. CDR3 nucleotide sequence: TGTGCCAGTAGATACTCCGCGGGGGAAGAGACCCAGTACTTC. Its protein product is CASRYSAGEETQYF.

The V gene is TRBV4-2, the J gene TRBJ1-6, with 8 bases lining up with TRBD1. Germline loops: CDR1 LGHNA, CDR2 YNFKEQ. The CDR3 consists of 15 residues. Germline trimming cut 4 bases from V and 9 bases from J; bases unmatched to any gene: 8. The CDR3 region is CASSRTGTQGSPLHF. The CDR3, as DNA: TGTGCCAGCAGCCGGACAGGGACCCAGGGTTCACCCCTCCACTTT.

The CDR3 loop is CASSRENRDQTYEQYF. The CDR3 nucleotides are TGCGCCAGCAGTCGGGAAAACAGGGACCAAACCTACGAGCAGTACTTC. The V and J genes are TRBV4-1 and TRBJ2-7; a weak D match, TRBD1 (6 bases). The CDR3 length is 16 residues. Germline V gene sequence: CDR1 MGHRA, CDR2 YSYEKL. Trimming took 6 bases from V and 2 from J, leaving 20 bases between them.

This clone was recorded a few times. V gene TRBV6-5 combines with J gene TRBJ1-2; D may be TRBD1 (6 bases). The CDR3 runs 14 residues. The V gene lost 7 bases and the J gene lost 8 bases, with 20 bases spanning the gap. Germline loops: CDR1 MNHEY, CDR2 SVGAGI. CDR3 region: CASKRVQTGNGYTF. The CDR3 DNA reads as TGTGCCAGCAAGAGGGTCCAAACAGGGAACGGCTACACCTTC.

The V gene is TRBV28, the J gene TRBJ1-3; 8 nucleotides align to TRBD1. The CDR3 is 13 amino acids. The V and J ends lost 7 bases and 7 bases, in that order; junction bases with no gene match: 6. The V gene's germline CDR1 is MDHEN and CDR2 SYDVKM. CDR3 sequence (DNA): TGTGCCAGCATCCTTCAGGGGGCTAACACCATATATTTT. Protein sequence: CASILQGANTIYF.

J is TRBJ1-1 and V is TRBV5-1; 11 bases are a match to TRBD1. The CDR3 consists of 14 residues. CDR1 SGHRS and CDR2 YFSETQ come from the germline V gene. V gave up 3 bases and J gave up 5 bases; unmatched junction bases: 3. This CDR3 is CASSWDRGGTEAFF. The DNA of the CDR3 is TGCGCCAGCAGCTGGGACAGGGGGGGTACTGAAGCTTTCTTT.

This clone was seen a single time. This chain joins TRBV5-1 and TRBJ2-3; 8 bases align to TRBD1. Trimming cost V 0 bases and J 5 bases; bases outside gene matches: 5. Germline CDR1 is SGHRS and CDR2 is YFSETQ. This CDR3 contains 15 residues. As DNA, the CDR3 is TGCGCCAGCAGCTTGGATGGACAGGGAAGAGATACGCAGTATTTT. Protein sequence: CASSLDGQGRDTQYF.